This T cell receptor beta chain was obtained from a study of shared clonotypes between healthy human individuals. Everyone who donated was a Caucasian adult who lived in Nashville, Tennessee. The method was immunoSEQ multiplex PCR; TCRdb's version includes in-frame clones alone and lacks a portion of them. Among more than 2 million clones, about 94% were seen once, and the ten largest hold less than 0.15%. Trimming stripped 3 bases from V and 6 bases from J, with 9 bases between. CDR1 and CDR2 from the germline V gene are DFQATT and SNEGSKA (reference sequence). This CDR3 comprises 11 residues. The material sequenced was naive CD4+ T cells sorted from blood. Subset meaning: CD45RA+ positively selected. The sequence was obtained from a man aged 18 to 30 in good health. The rearrangement links TRBV20-1 to TRBJ2-7; D not resolved. The CDR3 nucleotides are TGCAGTGCTAGTCCTCGGGCCGAGCAGTACTTC. This gives the protein CSASPRAEQYF.